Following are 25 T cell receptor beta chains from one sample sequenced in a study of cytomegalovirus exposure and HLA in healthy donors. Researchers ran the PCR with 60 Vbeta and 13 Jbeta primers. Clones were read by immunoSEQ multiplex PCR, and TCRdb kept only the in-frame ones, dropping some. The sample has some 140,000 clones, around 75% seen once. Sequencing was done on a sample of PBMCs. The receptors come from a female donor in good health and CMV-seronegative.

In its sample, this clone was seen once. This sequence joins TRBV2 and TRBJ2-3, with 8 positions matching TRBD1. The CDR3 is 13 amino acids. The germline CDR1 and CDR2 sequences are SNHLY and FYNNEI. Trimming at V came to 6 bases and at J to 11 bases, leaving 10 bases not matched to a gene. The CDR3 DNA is TGTGCCAGCAGCTCTTCCGGGACAGGTTTGCAGTATTTT. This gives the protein CASSSSGTGLQYF.

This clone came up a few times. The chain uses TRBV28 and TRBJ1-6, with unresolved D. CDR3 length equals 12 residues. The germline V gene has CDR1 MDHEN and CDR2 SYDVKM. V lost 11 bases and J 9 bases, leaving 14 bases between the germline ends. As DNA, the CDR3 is TGTGCCGCAGCGTTACGAAGTTCACCCCTCCACTTT. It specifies CAAALRSSPLHF.

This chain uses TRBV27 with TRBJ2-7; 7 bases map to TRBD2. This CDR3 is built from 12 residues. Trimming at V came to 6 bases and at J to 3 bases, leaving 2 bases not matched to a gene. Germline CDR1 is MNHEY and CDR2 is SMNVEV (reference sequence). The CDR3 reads CASRTSLYEQYF. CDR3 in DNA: TGTGCCAGCAGGACTAGCCTCTACGAGCAGTACTTC.

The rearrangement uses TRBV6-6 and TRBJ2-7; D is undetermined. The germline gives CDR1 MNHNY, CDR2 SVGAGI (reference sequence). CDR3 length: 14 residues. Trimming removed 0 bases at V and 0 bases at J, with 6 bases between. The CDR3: CASSYSHSSYEQYF. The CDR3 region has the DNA TGTGCCAGCAGTTACTCACACAGCTCCTACGAGCAGTACTTC.

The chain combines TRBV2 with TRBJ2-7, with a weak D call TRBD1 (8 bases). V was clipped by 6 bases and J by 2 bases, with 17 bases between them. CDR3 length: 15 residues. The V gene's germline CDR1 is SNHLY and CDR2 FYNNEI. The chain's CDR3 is CASSLTGGGTYEQYF. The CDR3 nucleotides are TGTGCCAGCAGCCTAACAGGGGGGGGGACCTACGAGCAGTACTTC.

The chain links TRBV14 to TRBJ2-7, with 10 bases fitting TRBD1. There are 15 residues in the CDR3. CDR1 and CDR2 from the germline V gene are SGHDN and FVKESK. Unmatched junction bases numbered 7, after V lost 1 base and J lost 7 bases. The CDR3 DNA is TGTGCCAGCAGCCAAGGGACAGGGGGAATAAATGAGCAGTACTTC. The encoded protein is CASSQGTGGINEQYF.

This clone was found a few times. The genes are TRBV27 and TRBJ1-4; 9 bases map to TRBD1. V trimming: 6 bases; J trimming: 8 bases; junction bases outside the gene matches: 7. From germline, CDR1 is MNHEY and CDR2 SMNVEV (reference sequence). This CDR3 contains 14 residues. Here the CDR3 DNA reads TGTGCCAGCAGGGTACGACAGGGGGAAGAAAAACTGTTTTTT. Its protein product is CASRVRQGEEKLFF.

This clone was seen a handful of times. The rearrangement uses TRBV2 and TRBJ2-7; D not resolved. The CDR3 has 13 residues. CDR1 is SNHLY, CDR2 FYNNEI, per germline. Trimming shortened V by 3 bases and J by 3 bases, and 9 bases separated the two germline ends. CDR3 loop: CASSDEVGYEQYF. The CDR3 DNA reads TGTGCCAGCAGTGATGAGGTCGGCTACGAGCAGTACTTC.

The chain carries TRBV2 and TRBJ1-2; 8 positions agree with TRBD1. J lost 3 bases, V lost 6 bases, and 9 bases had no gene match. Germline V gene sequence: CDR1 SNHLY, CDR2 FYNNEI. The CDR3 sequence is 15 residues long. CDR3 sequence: CASRAGTGLHYGYTF. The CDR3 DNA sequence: TGTGCCAGCAGGGCCGGGACAGGCCTACACTATGGCTACACCTTC.

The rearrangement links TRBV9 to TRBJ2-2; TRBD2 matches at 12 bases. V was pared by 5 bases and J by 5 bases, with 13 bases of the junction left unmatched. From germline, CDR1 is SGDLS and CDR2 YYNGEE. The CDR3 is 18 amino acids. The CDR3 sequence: CASSQTSGGAGRTGELFF. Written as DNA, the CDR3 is TGTGCCAGCAGTCAGACTAGCGGGGGAGCCGGGAGGACCGGGGAGCTGTTTTTT.

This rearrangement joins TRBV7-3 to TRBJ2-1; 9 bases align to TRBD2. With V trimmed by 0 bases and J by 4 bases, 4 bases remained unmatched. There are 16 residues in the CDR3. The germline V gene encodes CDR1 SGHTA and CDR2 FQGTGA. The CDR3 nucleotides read TGTGCCAGCAGCTTAACATCTAGCGGGGCTTACAATGAGCAGTTCTTC. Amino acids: CASSLTSSGAYNEQFF.

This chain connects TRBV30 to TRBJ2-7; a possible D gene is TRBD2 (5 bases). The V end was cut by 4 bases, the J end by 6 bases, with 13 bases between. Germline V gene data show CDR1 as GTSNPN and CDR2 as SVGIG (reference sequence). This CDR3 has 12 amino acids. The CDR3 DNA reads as TGTGCCTGGACATTCAAAGGGAGCGAGCAGTACTTC. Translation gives CAWTFKGSEQYF.

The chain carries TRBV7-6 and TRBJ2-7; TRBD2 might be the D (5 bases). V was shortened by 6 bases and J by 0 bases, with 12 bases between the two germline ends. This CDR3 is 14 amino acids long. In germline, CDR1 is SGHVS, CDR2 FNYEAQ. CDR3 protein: CASRVSGSSYEQYF. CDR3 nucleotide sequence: TGTGCCAGCAGGGTAAGCGGCAGCTCCTACGAGCAGTACTTC.

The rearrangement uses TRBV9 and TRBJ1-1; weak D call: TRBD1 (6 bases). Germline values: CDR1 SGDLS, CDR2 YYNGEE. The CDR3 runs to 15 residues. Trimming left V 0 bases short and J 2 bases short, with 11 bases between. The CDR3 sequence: CASSVDGTPNTEAFF. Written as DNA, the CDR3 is TGTGCCAGCAGCGTAGATGGGACACCTAACACTGAAGCTTTCTTT.

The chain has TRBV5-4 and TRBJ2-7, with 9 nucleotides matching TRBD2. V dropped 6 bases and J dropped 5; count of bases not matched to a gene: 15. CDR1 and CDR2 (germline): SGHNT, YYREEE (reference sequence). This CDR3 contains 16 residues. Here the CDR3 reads CASTFGGGRAIDEQYF. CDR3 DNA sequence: TGTGCCAGCACCTTTGGAGGCGGGAGGGCCATCGACGAGCAGTACTTC.

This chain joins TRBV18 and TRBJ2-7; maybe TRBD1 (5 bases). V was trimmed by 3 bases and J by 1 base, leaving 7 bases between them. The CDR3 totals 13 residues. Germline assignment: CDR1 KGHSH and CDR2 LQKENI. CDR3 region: CASSPRQSYEQYF. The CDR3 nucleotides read TGTGCCAGCTCACCTAGACAGTCCTACGAGCAGTACTTC.

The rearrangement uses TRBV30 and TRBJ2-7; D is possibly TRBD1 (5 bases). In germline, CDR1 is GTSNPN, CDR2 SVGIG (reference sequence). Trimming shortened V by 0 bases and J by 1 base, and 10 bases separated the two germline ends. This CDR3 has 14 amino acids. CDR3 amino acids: CAWSVDQGSYEQYF. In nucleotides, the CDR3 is TGTGCCTGGAGTGTAGATCAGGGATCCTACGAGCAGTACTTC.

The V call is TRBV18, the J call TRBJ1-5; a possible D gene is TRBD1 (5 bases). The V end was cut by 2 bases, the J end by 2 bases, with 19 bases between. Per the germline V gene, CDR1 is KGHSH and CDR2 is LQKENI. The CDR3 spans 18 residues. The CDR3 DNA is TGTGCCAGCTCACCAGGGGTTCAAGGGGATGAAGGCAATCAGCCCCAGCATTTT. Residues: CASSPGVQGDEGNQPQHF.

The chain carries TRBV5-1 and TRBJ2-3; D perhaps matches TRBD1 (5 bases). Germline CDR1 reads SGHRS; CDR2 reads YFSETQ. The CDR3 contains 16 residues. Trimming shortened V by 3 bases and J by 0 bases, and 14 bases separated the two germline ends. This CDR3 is CASSSGQDPSTDTQYF. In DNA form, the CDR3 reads TGCGCCAGCAGCTCCGGACAAGACCCTAGCACAGATACGCAGTATTTT.

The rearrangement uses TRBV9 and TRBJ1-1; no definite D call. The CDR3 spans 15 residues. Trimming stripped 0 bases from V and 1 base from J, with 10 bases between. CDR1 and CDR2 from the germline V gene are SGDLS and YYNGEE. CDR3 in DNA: TGTGCCAGCAGCGTAGGGGGAGGGCCGAACACTGAAGCTTTCTTT. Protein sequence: CASSVGGGPNTEAFF.

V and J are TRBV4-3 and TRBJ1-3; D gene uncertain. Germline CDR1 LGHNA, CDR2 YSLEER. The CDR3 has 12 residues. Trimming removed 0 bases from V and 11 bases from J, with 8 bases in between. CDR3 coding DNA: TGCGCCAGCAGCCAAGATCGAAGCGCCATATATTTT. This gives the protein CASSQDRSAIYF.

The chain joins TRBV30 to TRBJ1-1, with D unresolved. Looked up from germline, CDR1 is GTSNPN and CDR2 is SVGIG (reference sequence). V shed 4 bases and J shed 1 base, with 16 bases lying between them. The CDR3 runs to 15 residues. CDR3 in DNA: TGTGCCTGGATTAAACTCCCGGGAACGAACACTGAAGCTTTCTTT. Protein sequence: CAWIKLPGTNTEAFF.

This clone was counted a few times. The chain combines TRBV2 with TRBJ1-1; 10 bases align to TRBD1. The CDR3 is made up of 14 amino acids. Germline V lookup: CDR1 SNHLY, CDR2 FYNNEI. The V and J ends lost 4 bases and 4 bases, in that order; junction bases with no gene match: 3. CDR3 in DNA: TGTGCCAGCAGTGGACAGGGGGCGGGCACTGAAGCTTTCTTT. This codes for CASSGQGAGTEAFF. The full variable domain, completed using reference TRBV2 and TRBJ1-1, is EPEVTQTPSHQVTQMGQEVILRCVPISNHLYFYWYRQILGQKVEFLVSFYNNEISEKSEIFDDQFSVERPDGSNFTLKIRSTKLEDSAMYFCASSGQGAGTEAFFGQGTRLTVV.

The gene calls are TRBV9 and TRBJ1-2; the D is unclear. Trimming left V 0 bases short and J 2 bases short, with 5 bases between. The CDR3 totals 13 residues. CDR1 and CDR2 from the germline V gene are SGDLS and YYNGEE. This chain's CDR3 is CASSVATNYGYTF. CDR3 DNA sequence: TGTGCCAGCAGCGTAGCTACCAACTATGGCTACACCTTC.

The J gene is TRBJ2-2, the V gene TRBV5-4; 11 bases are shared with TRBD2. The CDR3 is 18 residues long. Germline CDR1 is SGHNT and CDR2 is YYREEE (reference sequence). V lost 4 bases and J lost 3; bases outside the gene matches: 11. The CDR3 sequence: CASSRGGTSGGYTGELFF. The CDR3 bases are TGTGCCAGCAGCCGAGGCGGTACTAGCGGGGGTTACACCGGGGAGCTGTTTTTT. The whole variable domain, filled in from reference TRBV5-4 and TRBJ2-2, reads ETGVTQSPTHLIKTRGQQVTLRCSSQSGHNTVSWYQQALGQGPQFIFQYYREEENGRGNFPPRFSGLQFPNYSSELNVNALELDDSALYLCASSRGGTSGGYTGELFFGEGSRLTVL.